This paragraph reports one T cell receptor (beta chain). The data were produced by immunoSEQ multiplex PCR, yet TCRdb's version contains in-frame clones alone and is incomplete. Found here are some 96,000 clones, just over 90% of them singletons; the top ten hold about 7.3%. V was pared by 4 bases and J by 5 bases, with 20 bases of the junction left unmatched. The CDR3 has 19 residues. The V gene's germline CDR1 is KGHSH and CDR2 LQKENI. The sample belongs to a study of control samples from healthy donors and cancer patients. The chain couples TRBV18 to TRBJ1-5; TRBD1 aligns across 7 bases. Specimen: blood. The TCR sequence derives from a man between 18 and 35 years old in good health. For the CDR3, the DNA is TGTGCCAGCTCACAGAAGGGGGCTGGTGGGTTGCTAATCGATCAGCCCCAGCATTTT. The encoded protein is CASSQKGAGGLLIDQPQHF.